Following are 20 T cell receptor beta chains from one sample sequenced in a study of shared clonotypes between healthy human individuals. Profiling relied on immunoSEQ multiplex PCR, and the TCRdb table lists in-frame clones only, not all of them. Among millions of clones listed, approximately 94% were seen once. Naive-designated CD8 cells lacked CD45RO, were positively enriched for CCR7, and omitted terminally differentiated effector memory CD45RA+ cells. What was sequenced was naive CD8+ T cells from PBMCs. These receptors were taken from a man between 18 and 35 years old in good health. Some clones in this sample may be carry-over from other donors' samples.

The CDR3 DNA reads TGTGCCACCAGAGGGGCGGACGAGCAGTACTTC. This encodes CATRGADEQYF. This chain joins TRBV15 and TRBJ2-7; D is perhaps TRBD1 (5 bases). The CDR3 runs to 11 residues. Germline CDR1 LNHNV, CDR2 YYDKDF (reference sequence). V was trimmed by 6 bases and J by 5 bases, leaving 8 bases between them.

The J gene is TRBJ2-1, the V gene TRBV6-5, with TRBD2 identical over 14 bases. The CDR3 totals 15 residues. V was clipped by 6 bases and J by 4 bases; unmatched bases: 2. The germline gives CDR1 MNHEY, CDR2 SVGAGI. The chain's CDR3 is CASSGLAGGYNEQFF. Written as DNA, the CDR3 is TGTGCCAGCAGCGGACTAGCGGGGGGATACAATGAGCAGTTCTTC.

V and J are TRBV27 and TRBJ2-1; D gene unclear. CDR3 length: 14 amino acids. CDR1 and CDR2 (germline): MNHEY, SMNVEV (reference sequence). Trimming took 1 base from V and 8 from J, leaving 12 bases between them. CDR3 sequence reads: CASSLYAPPDEQFF. In nucleotides, the CDR3 is TGTGCCAGCAGTTTATATGCTCCGCCAGATGAGCAGTTCTTC.

This chain joins TRBV6-1 and TRBJ2-7; TRBD2 matches at 8 bases. V lost 2 bases, J lost 6 bases, and 12 bases stayed unmatched. CDR1 MNHNS and CDR2 SASEGT come from the germline V gene. This CDR3 is built from 16 residues. In nucleotides, the CDR3 is TGTGCCAGCAGTGAATTTCGACTAGCGCCAGTGAGCGAGCAGTACTTC. Protein sequence: CASSEFRLAPVSEQYF.

The gene calls are TRBV7-9 and TRBJ1-4; 9 nucleotides match TRBD1. The J segment lost 9 bases and the V segment lost 5 bases, leaving 19 bases of the junction unmatched. The length of the CDR3 is 18 residues. Germline V gene lookup returns CDR1 SEHNR and CDR2 FQNEAQ (reference sequence). In DNA, the CDR3 is TGTGCCAGCAGCCAACCGGGGACAGGGATGAAGGTGGGAAAAAAACTGTTTTTT. Its protein is CASSQPGTGMKVGKKLFF.

This chain connects TRBV7-8 to TRBJ2-1; D call uncertain. Trimming pared 2 bases from V and 3 bases from J, leaving 5 bases between. The CDR3 covers 13 residues. Per the germline V gene, CDR1 is SGHVS and CDR2 is FQNEAQ. The CDR3 reads CASSLSLYNEQFF. CDR3 bases: TGTGCCAGCAGCTTATCACTCTACAATGAGCAGTTCTTC.

The V and J genes are TRBV9 and TRBJ2-1; D remains unclear. The germline V gene encodes CDR1 SGDLS and CDR2 YYNGEE. The germline V and J ends were trimmed by 0 bases and 5 bases, with 9 bases remaining between them. The CDR3 consists of 14 residues. The CDR3 DNA reads as TGTGCCAGCAGCGTAGTCGCGCGAGACAATGAGCAGTTCTTC. This codes for CASSVVARDNEQFF.

A remark on this clone: The same CDR3 arises from other DNA sequences in this sample as well. The rearrangement joins TRBV28 to TRBJ2-7; D unclear. Deletions cut 5 bases from V and 4 bases from J, with 9 bases between. CDR3 length: 12 amino acids. Germline CDR1 reads MDHEN; CDR2 reads SYDVKM. CDR3 amino acids: CASSPDLYEQYF. The CDR3 DNA sequence: TGTGCCAGCAGTCCCGACCTTTACGAGCAGTACTTC.

The chain links TRBV27 to TRBJ2-3; possibly TRBD2 for D (6 bases). The CDR3 extends over 16 amino acids. The germline V and J ends were trimmed by 5 bases and 3 bases, with 18 bases remaining between them. The germline gives CDR1 MNHEY, CDR2 SMNVEV (reference sequence). The CDR3 DNA reads as TGTGCCAGCAGTATGCGGACCCTGGAGGGGACAGATACGCAGTATTTT. This gives the protein CASSMRTLEGTDTQYF.

The chain is built from TRBV10-3 and TRBJ2-2; TRBD2 matches 7 bases. The CDR3 has 15 amino acids. CDR1 is ENHRY and CDR2 is SYGVKD in the germline V gene. V shed 3 bases, J shed 5 bases, and the junction held 6 bases outside the gene matches. The CDR3 nucleotides read TGTGCCATCAGTGACGGGGGAGGGAGTACCGGGGAGCTGTTTTTT. This sequence encodes CAISDGGGSTGELFF.

V usage is TRBV14 and J usage is TRBJ2-1, with D possibly TRBD1 on 6 matching bases. Trimming took off 1 base at V and 4 bases at J, with 11 bases between the two ends. Germline lookup yields CDR1 SGHDN and CDR2 FVKESK. This CDR3 spans 15 amino acids. CDR3 protein: CASSQVLTGYNEQFF. The CDR3 region has the DNA TGTGCCAGCAGCCAAGTACTTACAGGGTACAATGAGCAGTTCTTC.

The rearrangement uses TRBV19 and TRBJ1-1; 7 nucleotides align to TRBD1. The CDR3 totals 18 residues. CDR1 and CDR2 (germline): LNHDA, SQIVND (reference sequence). J was trimmed by 1 base and V by 9 bases; bases with no gene match: 20. The CDR3 protein is CASIDRASLAKSNTEAFF. The CDR3 coding sequence is TGTGCCAGCATTGACAGGGCATCGCTAGCGAAGTCGAACACTGAAGCTTTCTTT. Looking up the rest from reference TRBV19 and TRBJ1-1 gives the full variable domain: DGGITQSPKYLFRKEGQNVTLSCEQNLNHDAMYWYRQDPGQGLRLIYYSQIVNDFQKGDIAEGYSVSREKKESFPLTVTSAQKNPTAFYLCASIDRASLAKSNTEAFFGQGTRLTVV.

The V call is TRBV11-2, the J call TRBJ1-1; TRBD1 aligns across 10 bases. Germline loops: CDR1 SGHAT, CDR2 FQNNGV. The CDR3 extends over 15 amino acids. V lost 4 bases, J lost 1 base, and 3 bases stayed unmatched. CDR3 sequence: CASSSRQGANTEAFF. For the CDR3, the DNA is TGTGCCAGCAGCTCAAGACAGGGGGCGAACACTGAAGCTTTCTTT.

The chain combines TRBV4-2 with TRBJ1-2; no reliable D call. Germline values: CDR1 LGHNA, CDR2 YNFKEQ. With 1 base removed from V and 3 bases from J, the gap between germline ends came to 12 bases. The CDR3 is made up of 15 amino acids. The CDR3 sequence is CASSQVKVGHYGYTF. In nucleotides, the CDR3 is TGTGCCAGCAGCCAAGTAAAAGTCGGGCACTATGGCTACACCTTC.

The chain is built from TRBV28 and TRBJ1-3; D is uncertain. The CDR3 sequence is 15 residues long. Trimming shortened V by 2 bases and J by 3 bases, and 11 bases separated the two germline ends. Germline V CDR1 and CDR2: MDHEN, SYDVKM. The CDR3 reads CASSLVVGYGNTIYF. DNA for the CDR3: TGTGCCAGCAGTTTAGTCGTGGGTTATGGAAACACCATATATTTT.

The rearrangement uses TRBV2 and TRBJ2-1; 8 positions match TRBD2. This CDR3 has 16 residues. V shed 5 bases and J 0 bases; nucleotides not matched to a gene: 6. In germline, CDR1 is SNHLY, CDR2 FYNNEI. The CDR3 region is CASSPLAGPSYNEQFF. CDR3 DNA: TGTGCCAGCAGTCCCCTAGCGGGCCCCTCCTACAATGAGCAGTTCTTC.

Written as DNA, the CDR3 is TGCAGCACCCGGGACAACTACTACGAGCAGTACTTC. Amino acids: CSTRDNYYEQYF. J is TRBJ2-7 and V is TRBV29-1, with D perhaps matching TRBD1 (6 bases). Germline-derived CDR1 and CDR2 are SQVTM and ANQGSEA. V shed 8 bases and J shed 3 bases, with 14 bases lying between them. The CDR3 spans 12 residues.

The chain links TRBV28 to TRBJ1-5; 8 bases line up with TRBD1. Trimming cost V 3 bases and J 0 bases; bases outside gene matches: 13. This CDR3 region has 19 residues. CDR1 MDHEN and CDR2 SYDVKM come from the germline V gene. CDR3 residues: CASSLFLDRVDHSNQPQHF. The CDR3 DNA reads as TGTGCCAGCAGTTTGTTTCTGGACAGGGTTGACCATAGCAATCAGCCCCAGCATTTT.

The CDR3 here is CALARRDNYNEQFF. CDR3 nucleotide sequence: TGTGCCCTAGCCCGTCGGGACAACTACAATGAGCAGTTCTTC. The chain recombines TRBV28 with TRBJ2-1; the D gene is possibly TRBD1 (6 bases). The CDR3 consists of 14 residues. Germline V CDR1 and CDR2: MDHEN, SYDVKM. Trimming left V 11 bases short and J 3 bases short, with 17 bases between.

The chain is built from TRBV6-6 and TRBJ1-5; D gene unclear. The CDR3 spans 16 residues. Germline loops: CDR1 MNHNY, CDR2 SVGAGI (reference sequence). V was cut by 0 bases and J by 0 bases, with 9 bases left in between. The CDR3 bases are TGTGCCAGCAGTTACTCGAAACGCTATAGCAATCAGCCCCAGCATTTT. This sequence encodes CASSYSKRYSNQPQHF.